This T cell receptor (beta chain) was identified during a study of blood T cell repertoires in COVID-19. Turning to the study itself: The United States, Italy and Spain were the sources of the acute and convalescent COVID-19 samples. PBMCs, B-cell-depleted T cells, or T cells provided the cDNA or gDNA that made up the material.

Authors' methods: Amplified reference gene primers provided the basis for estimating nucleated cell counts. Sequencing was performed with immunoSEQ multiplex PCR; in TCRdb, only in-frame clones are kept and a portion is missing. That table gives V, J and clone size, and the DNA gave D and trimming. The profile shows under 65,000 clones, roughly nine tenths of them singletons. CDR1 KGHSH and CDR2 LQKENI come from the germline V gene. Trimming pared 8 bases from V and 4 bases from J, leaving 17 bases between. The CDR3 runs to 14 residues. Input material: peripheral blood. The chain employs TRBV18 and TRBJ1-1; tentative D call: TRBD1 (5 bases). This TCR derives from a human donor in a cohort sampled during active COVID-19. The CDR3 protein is CASGPWGLATEAFF. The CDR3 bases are TGTGCCAGCGGGCCGTGGGGACTGGCCACTGAAGCTTTCTTT.